This T cell receptor beta chain comes out of a study of cytomegalovirus exposure and HLA in healthy donors. 60 Vbeta and 13 Jbeta primers were used in PCR. Data came from immunoSEQ multiplex PCR; TCRdb stores just in-frame clones and leaves some out. Of 84,000 or so clones in the sample, about 80% were seen once. Remarks on this clone: Its target is unknown.

Overall study findings and caveats: An analysis done earlier found most TCR beta V segments productive about 87% or about 30% of the time. Beyond CMV serostatus, there was no information to go on about immune exposure.

Trimming left V 0 bases short and J 1 base short, with 8 bases between. The CDR3 is 15 residues long. Germline assignment: CDR1 SGHDT and CDR2 YYEEEE. The V and J genes are TRBV5-6 and TRBJ1-5; unclear D gene. This sequence was found in a male donor in good health and CMV-seronegative. The sample was PBMCs. The CDR3: CASSLGAPSNQPQHF. In DNA form, the CDR3 reads TGTGCCAGCAGCTTGGGAGCCCCGAGCAATCAGCCCCAGCATTTT.